This T cell receptor beta chain was obtained from a study of CD8 T cells in ankylosing spondylitis. Note on this clonotype: Its antigen is as yet unknown.

Each CDR3 protein gets one entry after TCRdb re-called the 5' RACE reads with MiXCR. Here the sample spans 300,000 to 400,000 distinct CDR3 sequences, roughly 15% being singletons. Study-wide findings and caveats: Both synovial fluid and blood in reactive arthritis had previously been reported to carry some motif variants. Disease-linked clones reportedly concentrated significantly in matched ankylosing spondylitis synovial fluid.

The CDR3 runs to 14 residues. J was trimmed by 7 bases and V by 4 bases; bases with no gene match: 10. Per germline, CDR1 DFQATT and CDR2 SNEGSKA (reference sequence). The chain recombines TRBV20-1 with TRBJ2-3; 8 positions match TRBD1. This receptor was obtained from a male donor with ankylosing spondylitis or in good health (not recorded which). The sample taken for sequencing was blood, either unsorted or a sorted T cell fraction (not recorded which). As DNA, the CDR3 is TGCAGTGCTAAGACAGGGGAAGATCGACATACGCAGTATTTT. Translated, it gives CSAKTGEDRHTQYF.